Listed below are T cell receptor beta chains from one sample, sequenced in a study of metastatic and nonmetastatic thyroid tumors. MiXCR re-clonotyped the PCR reads for TCRdb. The repertoire holds just under 5,500 clones, with over 25% as singletons. The sequencing input was adjacent normal tissue. The receptors stem from a female donor with papillary thyroid cancer or a benign thyroid nodule (not recorded which). Some clones in this sample may be carry-over from other donors' samples. CDR3s include the opening cysteine and the closing phenylalanine or tryptophan. The D gene is left open where the match is weak. The size of a clone is reported for some rows only, either as once, few or many, or as a class for expanded clones.

len	abundance	v_gene	j_gene	d_gene	CDR3aa	CDR3nt
16	few	TRBV10-3	TRBJ1-2	-	CAISGTKGDDSIGYTF	TGTGCCATCAGCGGGACGAAGGGGGATGACTCAATAGGCTACACCTTC
14	-	TRBV5-1	TRBJ2-7	TRBD2	CASSSTSGSYEQYF	TGCGCCAGCAGCTCGACTAGCGGGAGCTACGAGCAGTACTTC
15	many	TRBV20-1	TRBJ2-3	-	CSARDDGAFTDTQYF	TGCAGTGCTAGAGATGATGGCGCTTTCACAGATACGCAGTATTTT
11	few	TRBV5-1	TRBJ1-2	-	CASSFGYGYTF	TGCGCCAGCAGCTTCGGATATGGCTACACCTTC
13	-	TRBV6-2/TRBV6-3	TRBJ2-2	-	CASSNLGTGELFF	TGTGCCAGCAGTAACTTAGGCACCGGGGAGCTGTTTTTT
13	few	TRBV28	TRBJ1-1	-	CASSRSGYTEAFF	TGTGCCAGCAGTAGATCAGGTTACACTGAAGCTTTCTTT
12	few	TRBV12-3/TRBV12-4	TRBJ2-3	-	CASSLGLVTQYF	TGTGCCAGCAGTTTAGGGTTAGTTACGCAGTATTTT
13	-	TRBV28	TRBJ1-5	-	CAITPGTVLSQHF	TGTGCCATAACCCCCGGGACCGTGCTGTCCCAGCATTTT
16	large	TRBV6-2/TRBV6-3	TRBJ1-6	-	CASSYLDPRQSSPLHF	TGTGCCAGCAGTTACCTCGACCCCCGACAGAGTTCACCCCTCCACTTT
14	-	TRBV11-2	TRBJ2-7	-	CASSLFADSYEQYF	TGTGCCAGCAGCTTGTTCGCTGACTCCTACGAGCAGTACTTC
12	many	TRBV6-1	TRBJ2-7	-	CASSDDRYEQYF	TGTGCCAGCAGCGACGACCGCTACGAGCAGTACTTC
14	few	TRBV6-1	TRBJ2-7	-	CASSMTSSLYEQYF	TGTGCCAGCAGCATGACCTCAAGTCTTTACGAGCAGTACTTC
14	medium-sized	TRBV20-1	TRBJ2-1	-	CSARDRVNYNEQFF	TGCAGTGCTAGGGACCGGGTCAACTACAATGAGCAGTTCTTC
14	-	TRBV6-1	TRBJ1-2	TRBD1	CASRQAGQGSGYTF	TGTGCCAGCAGGCAAGCCGGACAGGGGTCTGGCTACACCTTC
15	few	TRBV6-1	TRBJ2-7	TRBD1	CASSEDGTGNYEQYF	TGTGCCAGCAGTGAAGACGGGACAGGGAACTACGAGCAGTACTTC
15	-	TRBV20-1	TRBJ2-3	TRBD1	CSARDDRGSPDTQYF	TGCAGTGCGCGCGACGACAGGGGGTCGCCAGATACGCAGTATTTT
14	-	TRBV5-1	TRBJ2-7	-	CASSLEAGSYEQYF	TGCGCCAGCAGCTTGGAGGCCGGTTCCTACGAGCAGTACTTC
15	-	TRBV7-6	TRBJ2-3	TRBD2	CASSLSTAGVDTQYF	TGTGCCAGCAGCTTAAGTACGGCGGGAGTAGATACGCAGTATTTT
20	-	TRBV20-1	TRBJ2-4	TRBD2	CSAREGSAAGGRSEGDIQYF	TGCAGTGCTAGAGAGGGGTCAGCAGCGGGAGGCCGCTCCGAGGGAGACATTCAGTACTTC
14	few	TRBV6-8	TRBJ1-5	-	CASRRAPKPQPQHF	TGTGCCAGCAGACGGGCTCCGAAGCCTCAGCCCCAGCATTTT
11	many	TRBV15	TRBJ1-1	-	CATATGGEAFF	TGTGCCACCGCGACCGGTGGTGAAGCTTTCTTT
12	-	TRBV5-1	TRBJ2-5	-	CASSYLQETQYF	TGCGCCAGCAGCTACCTCCAAGAGACCCAGTACTTC
13	few	TRBV6-1	TRBJ1-3	-	CASQEGRGNTIYF	TGTGCCAGCCAAGAGGGCCGTGGAAACACCATATATTTT
14	medium-sized	TRBV29-1	TRBJ2-1	-	CSVVRLTSYNEQFF	TGCAGCGTTGTAAGGCTAACCTCCTACAATGAGCAGTTCTTC
14	-	TRBV27	TRBJ2-7	-	CASSSGPVLYEQYF	TGTGCCAGCAGTTCTGGGCCGGTCTTGTACGAGCAGTACTTC
16	-	TRBV20-1	TRBJ1-1	-	CSATGSSGGAGAEAFF	TGCAGTGCTACGGGGTCTAGCGGGGGCGCGGGTGCTGAAGCTTTCTTT
14	-	TRBV28	TRBJ1-1	-	CASRPREAAFEAFF	TGTGCCAGCAGGCCGCGAGAGGCGGCCTTTGAAGCTTTCTTT
20	-	TRBV20-1	TRBJ1-6	-	CSARGSVDPLKSSYNSPLHF	TGCAGTGCTAGAGGGTCTGTCGACCCTTTGAAGAGCTCCTATAATTCACCCCTCCACTTT
15	-	TRBV11-3	TRBJ1-3	-	CASSLDGTRGNTIYF	TGTGCCAGCAGCTTAGACGGGACGCGGGGAAACACCATATATTTT
15	-	TRBV4-1	TRBJ2-1	-	CASSDIGGPYNEQLF	TGCGCCAGCAGTGATATTGGGGGTCCCTACAATGAGCAGCTCTTC
15	many	TRBV7-3	TRBJ1-3	TRBD1	CASSLSGGYGNTIYF	TGTGCCAGCAGCTTATCAGGGGGCTACGGAAACACCATATATTTT
14	few	TRBV6-1	TRBJ2-3	TRBD2	CASGLAGGPDTQYF	TGTGCCAGCGGATTAGCGGGAGGGCCAGATACGCAGTATTTT
13	few	TRBV29-1	TRBJ1-2	-	CSVSLGSDYVYTF	TGCAGCGTTTCCCTGGGAAGTGACTATGTCTACACCTTC
18	medium-sized	TRBV6-5	TRBJ2-7	TRBD1	CASSYVPGGGQGIYEQYF	TGTGCCAGCAGTTACGTACCGGGGGGGGGACAGGGGATTTACGAGCAGTACTTC
14	few	TRBV5-1	TRBJ1-2	TRBD1	CARRPRRGLEGYTF	TGCGCTAGAAGACCCCGCAGGGGGCTGGAGGGCTACACCTTC
16	-	TRBV9	TRBJ1-2	TRBD1	CASSAGPSQGADGYTF	TGTGCCAGCAGCGCAGGCCCATCGCAGGGGGCAGATGGCTACACCTTC
18	-	TRBV27	TRBJ1-2	-	CASSFYICSARDSYGYTF	-
12	-	TRBV5-5	TRBJ1-1	-	CASSFQNTEAFF	TGTGCCAGCAGCTTCCAGAACACTGAAGCTTTCTTT
13	few	TRBV4-3	TRBJ1-4	-	CASSQEFNEKLFF	TGCGCCAGCAGCCAGGAGTTTAATGAAAAACTGTTTTTT
17	many	TRBV5-4	TRBJ2-6	TRBD1	CASSSGQGRAGANVLTF	TGTGCCAGCAGCTCCGGACAGGGTAGGGCTGGGGCCAACGTCCTGACTTTC
15	-	TRBV6-1	TRBJ1-5	-	CASSEMGQPNQPQHF	TGTGCCAGCAGTGAAATGGGGCAGCCCAATCAGCCCCAGCATTTT
15	few	TRBV6-1	TRBJ2-7	-	CASSEEPGGSYEQYF	TGTGCCAGCAGTGAAGAGCCAGGGGGGTCCTACGAGCAGTACTTC
15	many	TRBV5-1	TRBJ2-1	-	CASSPGLGIYNEQFF	TGCGCCAGCAGCCCGGGTCTAGGAATCTACAATGAGCAGTTCTTC
13	-	TRBV12-3/TRBV12-4	TRBJ2-3	-	CASRPSGTDTQYF	TGTGCCAGCAGACCTAGCGGCACAGATACGCAGTATTTT
15	medium-sized	TRBV5-1	TRBJ2-1	-	CASSPGLGIHNEQFF	TGCGCCAGCAGCCCGGGTCTAGGAATCCACAATGAGCAGTTCTTC
15	-	TRBV11-2	TRBJ2-1	TRBD2	CASSFGSGGSNEQFF	TGTGCCAGCAGCTTCGGTAGCGGGGGGTCGAATGAGCAGTTCTTC
12	-	TRBV6-2/TRBV6-3	TRBJ1-5	-	CASSSWNQPQHF	TGTGCCAGCAGTTCCTGGAATCAGCCCCAGCATTTT
12	-	TRBV20-1	TRBJ2-3	TRBD2	CSVPGGRDTQYF	TGCAGTGTCCCGGGAGGGAGAGATACGCAGTATTTT
12	-	TRBV12-5	TRBJ1-1	-	CASGFGGSEAFF	TGTGCTAGTGGGTTTGGGGGGTCAGAAGCTTTCTTT
11	few	TRBV6-2/TRBV6-3	TRBJ1-1	-	CASSSYTEAFF	TGTGCCAGCAGTTCATACACTGAAGCTTTCTTT
18	-	TRBV10-3	TRBJ2-3	TRBD2	CAITANSGRAGIPDTQYF	TGTGCCATCACGGCGAATAGCGGGAGGGCGGGGATCCCAGATACGCAGTATTTT
12	-	TRBV27	TRBJ1-2	-	CASSGGRGSKLF	TGTGCCAGCAGTGGGGGGCGAGGGTCCAAACTCTTC
15	-	TRBV5-1	TRBJ1-2	TRBD1	CASSLGDRINYGYTF	TGCGCCAGCAGCTTGGGGGACAGGATTAACTATGGCTACACCTTC
15	-	TRBV4-3	TRBJ2-6	-	CASSQSRSGANVLTF	TGCGCCAGCAGCCAAAGTCGCTCTGGGGCCAACGTCCTGACTTTC